This T cell receptor (beta chain) was profiled in a study of blood T cell repertoires in COVID-19. About the study: Sample material is recorded as cDNA or gDNA derived from T cells, B-cell-depleted T cells, or PBMCs.

Trimming removed 5 bases from V and 0 bases from J, with 11 bases in between. This CDR3 region has 15 residues. Germline CDR1 is MNHEY and CDR2 is SMNVEV (reference sequence). Original processing methods: Reference gene primer amplification gave estimated nucleated cell counts. The assay was immunoSEQ multiplex PCR, and TCRdb's table has in-frame clones only and misses some. V, J and clone size are taken as reported in that table, and D and trimming were inferred from the DNA itself. The table includes about 210,000 clones, 75% to 85% detected once. Participants were placed into cohorts based on the clinical history they reported. Either two negative PCRs, clearance, or symptom resolution qualified Cohort 3 donors as recovered.

The sequencing input was PBMCs or T cells enriched from blood (not recorded which). The sequence derives from a middle-aged man who had recovered from COVID-19. The chain carries TRBV27 and TRBJ2-4; weak D call: TRBD1 (6 bases). As DNA, the CDR3 is TGTGCCAGCAGTCAGGGGCACTTAGCCAAAAACATTCAGTACTTC. Protein sequence: CASSQGHLAKNIQYF.